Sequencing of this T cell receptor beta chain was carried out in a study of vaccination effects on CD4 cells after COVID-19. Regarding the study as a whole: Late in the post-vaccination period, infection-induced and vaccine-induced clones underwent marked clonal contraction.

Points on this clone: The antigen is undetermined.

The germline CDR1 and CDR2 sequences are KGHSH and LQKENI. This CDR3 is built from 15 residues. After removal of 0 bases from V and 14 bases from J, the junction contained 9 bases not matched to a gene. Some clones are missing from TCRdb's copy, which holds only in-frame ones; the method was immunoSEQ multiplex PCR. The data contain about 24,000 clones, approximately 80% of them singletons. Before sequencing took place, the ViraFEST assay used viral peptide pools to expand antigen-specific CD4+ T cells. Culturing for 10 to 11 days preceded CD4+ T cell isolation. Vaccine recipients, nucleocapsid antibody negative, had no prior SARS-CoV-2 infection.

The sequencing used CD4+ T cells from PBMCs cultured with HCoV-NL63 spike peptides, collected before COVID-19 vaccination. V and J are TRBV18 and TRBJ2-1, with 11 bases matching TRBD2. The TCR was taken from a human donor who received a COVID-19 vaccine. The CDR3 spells CASSPPGASGRIEFF. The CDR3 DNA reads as TGTGCCAGCTCACCACCGGGTGCTAGCGGGAGGATAGAGTTCTTC. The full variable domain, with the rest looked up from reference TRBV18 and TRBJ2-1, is NAGVMQNPRHLVRRRGQEARLRCSPMKGHSHVYWYRQLPEEGLKFMVYLQKENIIDESGMPKERFSAEFPKEGPSILRIQQVVRGDSAAYFCASSPPGASGRIEFFGPGTRLTVL.